The 18 T cell receptor beta chains listed next were all sequenced from one sample in a study of T-cell reconstitution after alpha-beta-depleted transplantation in children. Preparation of the TCRbeta library was carried out with unique molecular identifiers. TCRdb independently ran MiXCR on the PCR reads; one entry per CDR3 protein. The sample holds around 600,000 distinct CDR3 sequences, 8% to 11% seen once. The source material was PBMCs from the stem cell graft donor, sampled from the stem cell graft. The receptors derive from a human donor who donated a stem cell graft to a child with acute myeloid leukemia.

This clonotype was recorded at least ten times. This sequence joins TRBV4-2 and TRBJ2-1, with TRBD2 as a possible D gene (5 bases). In germline, CDR1 is LGHNA, CDR2 YNFKEQ. This CDR3 region has 16 residues. V lost 4 bases, J lost 2 bases, and 15 bases lay in between. The CDR3 spells CASSRSGGNPYNEQFF. The CDR3 nucleotides read TGTGCCAGCAGCCGTTCCGGAGGCAATCCCTACAATGAGCAGTTCTTC.

This clonotype was detected only a few times. This chain links TRBV12-3 or TRBV12-4 with TRBJ2-6; D is unclear. This CDR3 comprises 17 residues. V was shortened by 2 bases and J by 0 bases, with 11 bases between the two germline ends. CDR3 nucleotide sequence: TGTGCCAGCAGTTTATCCGACGGGTTCTCTGGGGCCAACGTCCTGACTTTC. Translated: CASSLSDGFSGANVLTF.

This clonotype has at least ten counts. The J gene is TRBJ2-2, the V gene TRBV29-1; tentatively, D is TRBD1 (5 bases). CDR1 and CDR2 (germline): SQVTM, ANQGSEA. V was trimmed by 4 bases and J by 4 bases, leaving 10 bases between them. The CDR3 loop spans 13 amino acids. CDR3 loop: CSVVKGSTGELFF. The CDR3 nucleotides are TGCAGCGTTGTTAAGGGGTCCACCGGGGAGCTGTTTTTT.

This clonotype was observed many times. This chain links TRBV6-5 with TRBJ2-3, with D tentatively TRBD1 (6 bases). CDR3 length: 14 amino acids. Germline V gene lookup returns CDR1 MNHEY and CDR2 SVGAGI. V shed 2 bases and J shed 3 bases, with 9 bases lying between them. Written as DNA, the CDR3 is TGTGCCAGCAGTTACCTGGACAGAACAGATACGCAGTATTTT. Amino acid sequence: CASSYLDRTDTQYF.

This clonotype was detected ten times or more. The J gene is TRBJ1-1, the V gene TRBV29-1, with no clear D. The CDR3 extends over 12 amino acids. CDR1 and CDR2 from the germline V gene are SQVTM and ANQGSEA. With 4 bases removed from V and 12 bases from J, the gap between germline ends came to 18 bases. The CDR3 nucleotides are TGCAGCGTTGTTCAGTCGGCCCGAAGTACTTTCTTT. It is translated as CSVVQSARSTFF.

This clonotype was observed at least ten times. This chain links TRBV7-2 with TRBJ2-1, with 12 bases lining up with TRBD2. Germline loops: CDR1 SGHTA, CDR2 FQGNSA. This CDR3 has 17 residues. The J segment lost 4 bases and the V segment lost 3 bases, leaving 7 bases of the junction unmatched. The CDR3 loop is CASSLSLAGGAYNEQFF. The DNA of the CDR3 is TGTGCCAGCAGCTTGTCGCTAGCGGGGGGGGCTTACAATGAGCAGTTCTTC.

This clonotype has just a few counts. The rearrangement links TRBV14 to TRBJ2-1, with TRBD2 matching over 10 bases. The ends lost 4 bases at V and 4 bases at J; junction bases unmatched: 10. Germline CDR1 reads SGHDN; CDR2 reads FVKESK. CDR3 length equals 17 residues. CDR3 DNA: TGTGCCAGCAGCCGTAGGCCGGGACTAGCGCCTTACAATGAGCAGTTCTTC. Its translation is CASSRRPGLAPYNEQFF.

The rearrangement joins TRBV9 to TRBJ2-7, with 7 bases that match TRBD1. The V and J ends lost 3 bases and 2 bases, in that order; junction bases with no gene match: 5. The CDR3 has 14 amino acids. Germline CDR1 reads SGDLS; CDR2 reads YYNGEE. CDR3 protein: CASSAGGTAYEQYF. CDR3 nucleotides: TGTGCCAGCAGCGCTGGTGGGACAGCCTACGAGCAGTACTTC.

This clonotype has ten or more counts. The rearrangement joins TRBV27 to TRBJ2-3; 8 nucleotides align to TRBD2. The CDR3 covers 14 residues. In germline, CDR1 is MNHEY, CDR2 SMNVEV (reference sequence). The V segment lost 5 bases and the J segment 4 bases; nucleotides outside the gene matches: 5. The CDR3 bases are TGTGCCAGCAGTCCCTTAGCGGGACCAGATACGCAGTATTTT. This translates into CASSPLAGPDTQYF.

The chain is built from TRBV12-3 or TRBV12-4 and TRBJ2-7; D may be TRBD2 (5 bases). The CDR3 extends over 15 amino acids. Between the trimmed V and J ends, which lost 5 bases and 2 bases, there was a span of 16 bases. CDR3 nucleotides: TGTGCCAGCAGTCAAACGCCGGGATCAACCTACGAGCAGTACTTC. The encoded protein is CASSQTPGSTYEQYF.

This clonotype was seen more than once but under ten times. The chain employs TRBV3-1 and TRBJ1-6; no reliable D call. The germline V and J ends were trimmed by 6 bases and 6 bases, with 15 bases remaining between them. This CDR3 is built from 15 residues. Germline V CDR1 and CDR2: LGHDT, YNNKEL (reference sequence). The CDR3 is CASRRGGHLNSPLHF. In DNA, the CDR3 is TGTGCCAGCAGACGGGGAGGTCATCTTAATTCACCCCTCCACTTT.

This clonotype has a handful of counts. The chain is built from TRBV6-6 and TRBJ2-7; no firm D call. V lost 6 bases, J lost 6 bases, and 12 bases lay in between. CDR1 is MNHNY, CDR2 SVGAGI, per germline (reference sequence). This CDR3 has 12 residues. CDR3 coding DNA: TGTGCCAGCAGCCGTCCTCGGGCCGAGCAGTACTTC. Its protein product is CASSRPRAEQYF.

Only a few counts were recorded for this clonotype. V usage is TRBV28 and J usage is TRBJ2-7; 8 bases map to TRBD1. The CDR3 consists of 15 residues. The germline V gene has CDR1 MDHEN and CDR2 SYDVKM. V lost 4 bases and J lost 3; bases outside the gene matches: 8. The DNA for the CDR3 is TGTGCCAGCAGTTCCGCCGGGACAGGCCTCTACGAGCAGTACTTC. It yields the protein CASSSAGTGLYEQYF.

This clonotype was seen a handful of times. The chain recombines TRBV20-1 with TRBJ1-2; 8 bases fit TRBD1. Germline-derived CDR1 and CDR2 are DFQATT and SNEGSKA (reference sequence). The CDR3 has 14 residues. J was trimmed by 5 bases and V by 5 bases; bases with no gene match: 10. The CDR3 loop reads CSARPPGGAYGYTF. The CDR3 DNA reads as TGCAGTGCTCGCCCTCCAGGGGGCGCTTATGGCTACACCTTC.

This chain connects TRBV2 to TRBJ2-1, with 7 bases that match TRBD2. Germline V gene sequence: CDR1 SNHLY, CDR2 FYNNEI. CDR3 length equals 13 residues. J gave up 12 bases and V 10 bases, and 15 bases lay outside the gene matches. CDR3 sequence: CATWGGGQLGQFF. The CDR3 DNA sequence: TGTGCCACTTGGGGGGGAGGTCAATTAGGGCAGTTCTTC.

This clonotype appeared a few times. The V gene is TRBV29-1, the J gene TRBJ1-1; 8 bases match TRBD1. CDR1 is SQVTM and CDR2 is ANQGSEA in the germline V gene. The CDR3 runs 15 residues. V dropped 6 bases and J dropped 3; count of bases not matched to a gene: 12. The CDR3 DNA reads TGCAGCGTCGGGAAGACAGGGGAGGTGTACACTGAAGCTTTCTTT. It is translated as CSVGKTGEVYTEAFF.

This clonotype was picked up a small number of times. V and J are TRBV30 and TRBJ1-1; tentatively, D is TRBD1 (5 bases). The CDR3 loop spans 14 amino acids. The V and J ends lost 0 bases and 1 base respectively, with 9 bases between them. The germline V gene encodes CDR1 GTSNPN and CDR2 SVGIG (reference sequence). CDR3 DNA sequence: TGTGCCTGGAGTGTAATTGGGGCGAACACTGAAGCTTTCTTT. As protein: CAWSVIGANTEAFF.

This rearrangement joins TRBV5-1 to TRBJ2-5; 10 positions match TRBD2. The CDR3 runs 14 residues. V shed 3 bases, J shed 5 bases, and the junction held 4 bases outside the gene matches. Germline CDR1 and CDR2: SGHRS and YFSETQ. The CDR3 DNA sequence: TGCGCCAGCAGCTCTAGCGGGAGTGCCGAGACCCAGTACTTC. This codes for CASSSSGSAETQYF.